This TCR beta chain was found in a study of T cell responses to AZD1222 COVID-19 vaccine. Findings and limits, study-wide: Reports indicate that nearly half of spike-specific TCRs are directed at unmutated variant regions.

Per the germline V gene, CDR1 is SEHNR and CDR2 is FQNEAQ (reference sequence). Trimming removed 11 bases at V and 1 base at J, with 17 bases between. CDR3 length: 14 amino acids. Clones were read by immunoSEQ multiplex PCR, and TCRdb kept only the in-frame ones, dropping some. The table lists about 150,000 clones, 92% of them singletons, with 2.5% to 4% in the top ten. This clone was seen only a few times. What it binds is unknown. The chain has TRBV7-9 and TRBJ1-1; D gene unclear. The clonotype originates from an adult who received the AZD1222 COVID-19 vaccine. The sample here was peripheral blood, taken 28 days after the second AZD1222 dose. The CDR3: CAAIPPGRNTEAFF. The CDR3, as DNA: TGTGCCGCGATTCCCCCCGGTAGGAACACTGAAGCTTTCTTT.